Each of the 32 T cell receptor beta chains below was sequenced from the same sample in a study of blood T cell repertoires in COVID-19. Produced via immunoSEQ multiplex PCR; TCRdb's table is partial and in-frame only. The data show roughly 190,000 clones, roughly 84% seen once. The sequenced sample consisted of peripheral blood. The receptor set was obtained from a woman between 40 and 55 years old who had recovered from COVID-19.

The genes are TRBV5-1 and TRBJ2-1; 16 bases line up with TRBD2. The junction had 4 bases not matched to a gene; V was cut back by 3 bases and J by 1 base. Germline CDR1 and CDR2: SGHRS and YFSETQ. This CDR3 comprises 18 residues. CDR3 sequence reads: CASSSGLAGGPSYNEQFF. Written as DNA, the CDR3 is TGCGCCAGCAGCTCGGGACTAGCGGGAGGGCCTTCCTACAATGAGCAGTTCTTC.

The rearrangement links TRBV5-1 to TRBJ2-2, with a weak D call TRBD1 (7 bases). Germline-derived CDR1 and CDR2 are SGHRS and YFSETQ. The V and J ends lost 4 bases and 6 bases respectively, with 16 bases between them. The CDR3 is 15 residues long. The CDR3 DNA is TGCGCCAGCAGCCCAGGACAGGAGGGGGCCGGGGAGCTGTTTTTT. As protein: CASSPGQEGAGELFF. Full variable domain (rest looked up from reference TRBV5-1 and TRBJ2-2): KAGVTQTPRYLIKTRGQQVTLSCSPISGHRSVSWYQQTPGQGLQFLFEYFSETQRNKGNFPGRFSGRQFSNSRSEMNVSTLELGDSALYLCASSPGQEGAGELFFGEGSRLTVL.

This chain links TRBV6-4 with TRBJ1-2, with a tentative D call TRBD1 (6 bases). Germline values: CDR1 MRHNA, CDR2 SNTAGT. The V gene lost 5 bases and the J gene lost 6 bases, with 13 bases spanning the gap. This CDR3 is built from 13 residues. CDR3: CASSHTTGNGYTF. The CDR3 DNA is TGTGCCAGCAGTCACACCACAGGGAATGGCTACACCTTC.

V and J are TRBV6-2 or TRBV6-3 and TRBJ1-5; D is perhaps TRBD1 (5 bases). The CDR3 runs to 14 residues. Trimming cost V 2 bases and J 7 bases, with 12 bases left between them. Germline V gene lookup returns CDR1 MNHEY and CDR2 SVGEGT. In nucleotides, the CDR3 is TGTGCCAGCAGTTACAGGCAGGGTGGCCAGCCCCAGCATTTT. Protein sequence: CASSYRQGGQPQHF.

CDR3 DNA sequence: TGTGCCTGGAGTCCCCAGCGGGACTACAATGAGCAGTTCTTC. Its translation: CAWSPQRDYNEQFF. The V gene is TRBV30, the J gene TRBJ2-1; 7 bases match TRBD2. The CDR3 has 14 amino acids. The V gene's germline CDR1 is GTSNPN and CDR2 SVGIG (reference sequence). Germline trimming cut 2 bases from V and 3 bases from J; bases unmatched to any gene: 4.

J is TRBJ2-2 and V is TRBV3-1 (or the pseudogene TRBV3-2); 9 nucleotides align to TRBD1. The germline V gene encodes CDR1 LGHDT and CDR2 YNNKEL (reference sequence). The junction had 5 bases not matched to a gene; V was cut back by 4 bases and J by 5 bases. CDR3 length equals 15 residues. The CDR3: CASSPRTGETGELFF. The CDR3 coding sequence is TGTGCCAGCAGCCCGCGGACAGGGGAGACCGGGGAGCTGTTTTTT.

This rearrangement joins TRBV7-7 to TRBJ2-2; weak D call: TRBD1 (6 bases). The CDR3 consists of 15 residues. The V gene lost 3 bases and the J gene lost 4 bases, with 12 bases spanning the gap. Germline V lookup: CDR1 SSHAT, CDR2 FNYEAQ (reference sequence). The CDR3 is CASSLDSLPTGELFF. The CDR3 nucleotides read TGTGCCAGCAGCTTGGACAGTCTGCCCACCGGGGAGCTGTTTTTT.

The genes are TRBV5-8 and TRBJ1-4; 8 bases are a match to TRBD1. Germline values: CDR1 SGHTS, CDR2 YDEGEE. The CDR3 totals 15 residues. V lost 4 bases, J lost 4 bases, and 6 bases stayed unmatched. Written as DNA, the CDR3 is TGTGCCAGCAGCCCGGGACAGGCCTTTAATGAAAAACTGTTTTTT. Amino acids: CASSPGQAFNEKLFF.

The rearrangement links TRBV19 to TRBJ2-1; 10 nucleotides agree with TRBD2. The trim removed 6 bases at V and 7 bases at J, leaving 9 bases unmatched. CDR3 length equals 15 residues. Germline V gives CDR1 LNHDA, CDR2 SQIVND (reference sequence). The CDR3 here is CASRDGAGGRNEQFF. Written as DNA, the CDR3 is TGTGCCAGTAGGGATGGAGCGGGAGGGCGGAATGAGCAGTTCTTC. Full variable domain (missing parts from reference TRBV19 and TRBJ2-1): DGGITQSPKYLFRKEGQNVTLSCEQNLNHDAMYWYRQDPGQGLRLIYYSQIVNDFQKGDIAEGYSVSREKKESFPLTVTSAQKNPTAFYLCASRDGAGGRNEQFFGPGTRLTVL.

Here the CDR3 DNA reads TGTACGGAGGGGAACTATGGCTACACCTTC. Its translation: CTEGNYGYTF. This chain uses TRBV21-1 with TRBJ1-2. TRBV21-1 is termed a pseudogene. This CDR3 contains 10 residues.

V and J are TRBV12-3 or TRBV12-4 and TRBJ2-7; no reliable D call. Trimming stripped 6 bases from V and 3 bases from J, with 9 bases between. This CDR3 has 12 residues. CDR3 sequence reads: CASSSSGYEQYF. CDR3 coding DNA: TGTGCCAGCAGCTCCTCAGGCTACGAGCAGTACTTC.

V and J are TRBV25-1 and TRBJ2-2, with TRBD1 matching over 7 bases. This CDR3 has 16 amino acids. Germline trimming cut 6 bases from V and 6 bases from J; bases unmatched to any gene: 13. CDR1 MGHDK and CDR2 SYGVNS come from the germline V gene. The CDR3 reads CASSPRKDRVSGELFF. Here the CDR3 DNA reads TGTGCCAGCAGCCCCAGGAAAGACAGGGTGTCCGGGGAGCTGTTTTTT.

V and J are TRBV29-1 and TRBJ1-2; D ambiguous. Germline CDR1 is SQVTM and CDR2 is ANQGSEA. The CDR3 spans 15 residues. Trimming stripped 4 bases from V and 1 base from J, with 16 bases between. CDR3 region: CSVGLGVDGNYGYTF. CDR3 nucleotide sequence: TGCAGCGTTGGGCTCGGGGTGGATGGTAACTATGGCTACACCTTC.

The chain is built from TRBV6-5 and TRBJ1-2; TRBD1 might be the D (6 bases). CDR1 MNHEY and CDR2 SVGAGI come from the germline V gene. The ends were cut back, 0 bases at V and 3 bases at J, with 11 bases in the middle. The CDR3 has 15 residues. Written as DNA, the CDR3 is TGTGCCAGCAGTTACTCGATACAGGGCGACTATGGCTACACCTTC. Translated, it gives CASSYSIQGDYGYTF.

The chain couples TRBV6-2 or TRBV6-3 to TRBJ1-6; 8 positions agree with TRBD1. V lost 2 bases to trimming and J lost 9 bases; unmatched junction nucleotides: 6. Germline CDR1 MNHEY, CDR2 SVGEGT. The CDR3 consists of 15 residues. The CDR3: CASSYDGQGSSPLHF. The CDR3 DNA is TGTGCCAGCAGTTACGACGGACAGGGTTCTTCACCCCTCCACTTT.

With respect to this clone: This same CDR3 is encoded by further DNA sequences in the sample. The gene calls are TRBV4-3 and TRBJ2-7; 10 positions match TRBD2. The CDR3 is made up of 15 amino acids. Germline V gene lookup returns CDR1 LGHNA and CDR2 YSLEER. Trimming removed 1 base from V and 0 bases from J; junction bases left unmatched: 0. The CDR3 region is CASSQGLAGSYEQYF. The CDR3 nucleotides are TGCGCCAGCAGCCAAGGACTAGCGGGCTCCTACGAGCAGTACTTC.

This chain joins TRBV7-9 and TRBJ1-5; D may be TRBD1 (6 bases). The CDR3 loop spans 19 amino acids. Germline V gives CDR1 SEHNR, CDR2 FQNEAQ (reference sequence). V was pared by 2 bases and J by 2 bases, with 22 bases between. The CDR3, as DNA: TGTGCCAGCAGCTTAACCCGTGGGGCAGGGGAGATGGGCAATCAGCCCCAGCATTTT. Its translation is CASSLTRGAGEMGNQPQHF.

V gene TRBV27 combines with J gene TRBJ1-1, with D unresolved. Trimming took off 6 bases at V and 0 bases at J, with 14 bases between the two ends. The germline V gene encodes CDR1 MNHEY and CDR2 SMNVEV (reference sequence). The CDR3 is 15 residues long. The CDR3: CASSTLRGMNTEAFF. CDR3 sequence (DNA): TGTGCCAGCAGCACCCTTCGAGGGATGAACACTGAAGCTTTCTTT.

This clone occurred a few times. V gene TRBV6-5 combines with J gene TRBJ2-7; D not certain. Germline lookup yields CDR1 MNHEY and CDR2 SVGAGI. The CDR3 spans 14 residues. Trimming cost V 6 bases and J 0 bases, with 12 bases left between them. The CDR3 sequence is CASRLGWNSYEQYF. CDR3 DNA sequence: TGTGCCAGCAGACTCGGGTGGAACTCCTACGAGCAGTACTTC.

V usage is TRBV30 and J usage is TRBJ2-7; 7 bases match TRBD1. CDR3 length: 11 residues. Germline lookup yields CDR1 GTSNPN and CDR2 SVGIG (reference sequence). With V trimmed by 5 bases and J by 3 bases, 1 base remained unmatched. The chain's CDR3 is CAWRDSYEQYF. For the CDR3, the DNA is TGTGCCTGGCGGGACAGCTACGAGCAGTACTTC.

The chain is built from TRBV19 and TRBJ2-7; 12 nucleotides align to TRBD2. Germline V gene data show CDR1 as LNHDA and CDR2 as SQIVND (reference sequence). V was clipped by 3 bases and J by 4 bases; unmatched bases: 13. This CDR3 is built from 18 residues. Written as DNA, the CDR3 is TGTGCCAGTAGTATGGATGTTATCCTAGCGGGAGGGAGATACGAGCAGTACTTC. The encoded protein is CASSMDVILAGGRYEQYF.

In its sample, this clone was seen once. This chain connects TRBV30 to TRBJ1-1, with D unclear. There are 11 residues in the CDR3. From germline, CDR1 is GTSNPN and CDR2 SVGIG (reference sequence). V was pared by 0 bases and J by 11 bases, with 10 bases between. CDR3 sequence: CAWSVPGVAFF. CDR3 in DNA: TGTGCCTGGAGTGTACCGGGAGTTGCTTTCTTT.

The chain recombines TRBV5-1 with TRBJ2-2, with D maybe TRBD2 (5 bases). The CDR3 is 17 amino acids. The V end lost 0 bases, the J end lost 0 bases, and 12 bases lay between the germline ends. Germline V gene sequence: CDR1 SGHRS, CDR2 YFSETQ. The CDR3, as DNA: TGCGCCAGCAGCTTGGCCTCCGCGGGCTCGAACACCGGGGAGCTGTTTTTT. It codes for CASSLASAGSNTGELFF. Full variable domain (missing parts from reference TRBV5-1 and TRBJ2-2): KAGVTQTPRYLIKTRGQQVTLSCSPISGHRSVSWYQQTPGQGLQFLFEYFSETQRNKGNFPGRFSGRQFSNSRSEMNVSTLELGDSALYLCASSLASAGSNTGELFFGEGSRLTVL.

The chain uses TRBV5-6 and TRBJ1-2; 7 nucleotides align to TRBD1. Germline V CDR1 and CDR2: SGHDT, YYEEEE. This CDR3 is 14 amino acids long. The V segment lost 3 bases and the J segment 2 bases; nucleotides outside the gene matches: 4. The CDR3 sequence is CASSSTDRNYGYTF. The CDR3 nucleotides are TGTGCCAGCAGCTCCACGGACAGGAACTATGGCTACACCTTC.

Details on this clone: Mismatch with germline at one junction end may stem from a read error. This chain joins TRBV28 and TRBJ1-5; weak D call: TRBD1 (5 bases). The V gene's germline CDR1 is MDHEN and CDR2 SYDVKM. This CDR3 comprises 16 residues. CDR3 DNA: TGTGCCAGCCGTTTTGGGGCAGGGCAAAGCAATCAGCCCCAGCATTTT. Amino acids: CASRFGAGQSNQPQHF.

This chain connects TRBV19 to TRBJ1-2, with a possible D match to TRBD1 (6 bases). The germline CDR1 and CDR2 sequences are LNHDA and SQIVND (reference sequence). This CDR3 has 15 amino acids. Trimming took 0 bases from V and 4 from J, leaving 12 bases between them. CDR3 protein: CASSIDYGQSYGYTF. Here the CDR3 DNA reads TGTGCCAGTAGTATAGATTACGGACAGAGCTATGGCTACACCTTC.

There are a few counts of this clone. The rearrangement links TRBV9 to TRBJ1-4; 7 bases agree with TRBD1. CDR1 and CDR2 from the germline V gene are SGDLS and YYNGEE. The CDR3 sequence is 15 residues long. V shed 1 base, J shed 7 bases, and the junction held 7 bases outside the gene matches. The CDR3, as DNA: TGTGCCAGCAGCGTAAGGGGGCACTTGGGTGAAAAACTGTTTTTT. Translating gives CASSVRGHLGEKLFF.

The chain's CDR3 is CASSPLDRGNQPQHF. CDR3 sequence (DNA): TGTGCCAGCAGTCCTCTCGACAGGGGCAATCAGCCCCAGCATTTT. The chain combines TRBV28 with TRBJ1-5; TRBD1 agrees at 7 bases. The CDR3 has 15 amino acids. Trimming at V came to 5 bases and at J to 2 bases, leaving 6 bases not matched to a gene. Per germline, CDR1 MDHEN and CDR2 SYDVKM.

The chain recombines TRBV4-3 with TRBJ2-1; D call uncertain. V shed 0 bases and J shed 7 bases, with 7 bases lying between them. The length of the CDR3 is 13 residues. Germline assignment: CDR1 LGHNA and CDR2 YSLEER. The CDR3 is CASSQDPGNEQFF. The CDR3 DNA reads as TGCGCCAGCAGCCAAGATCCCGGGAATGAGCAGTTCTTC.

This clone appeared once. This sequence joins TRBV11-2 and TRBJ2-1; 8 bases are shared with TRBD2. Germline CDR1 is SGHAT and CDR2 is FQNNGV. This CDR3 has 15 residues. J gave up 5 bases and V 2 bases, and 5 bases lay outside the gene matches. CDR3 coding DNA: TGTGCCAGCAGCTTACGCGGGAGGCGGGACAATGAGCAGTTCTTC. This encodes CASSLRGRRDNEQFF.

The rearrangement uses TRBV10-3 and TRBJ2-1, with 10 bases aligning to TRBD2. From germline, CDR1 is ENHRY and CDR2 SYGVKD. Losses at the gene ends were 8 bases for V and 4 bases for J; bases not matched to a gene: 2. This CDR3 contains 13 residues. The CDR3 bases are TGTGCCATCGGGACTAGCGAGTACAATGAGCAGTTCTTC. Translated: CAIGTSEYNEQFF.

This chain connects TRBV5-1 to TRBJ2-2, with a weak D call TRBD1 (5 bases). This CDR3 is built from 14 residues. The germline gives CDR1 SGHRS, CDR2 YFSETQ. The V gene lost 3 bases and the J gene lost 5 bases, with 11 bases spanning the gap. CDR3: CASSWKGDTGELFF. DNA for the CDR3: TGCGCCAGCAGCTGGAAAGGGGATACCGGGGAGCTGTTTTTT.